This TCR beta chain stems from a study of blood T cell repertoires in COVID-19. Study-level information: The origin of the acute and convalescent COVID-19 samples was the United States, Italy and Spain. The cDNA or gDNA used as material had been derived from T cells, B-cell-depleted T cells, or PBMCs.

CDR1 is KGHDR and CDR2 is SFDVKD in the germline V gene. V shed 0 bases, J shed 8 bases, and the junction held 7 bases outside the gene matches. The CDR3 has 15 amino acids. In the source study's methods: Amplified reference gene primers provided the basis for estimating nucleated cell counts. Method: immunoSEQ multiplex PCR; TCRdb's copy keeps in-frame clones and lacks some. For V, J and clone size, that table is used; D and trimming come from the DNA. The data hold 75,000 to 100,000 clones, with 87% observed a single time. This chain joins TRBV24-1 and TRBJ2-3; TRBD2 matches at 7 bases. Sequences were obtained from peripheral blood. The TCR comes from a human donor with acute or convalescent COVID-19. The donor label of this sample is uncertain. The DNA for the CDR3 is TGTGCCACCAGTGATTTGTCCAGCGGGGCGTTTACGCAGTATTTT. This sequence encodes CATSDLSSGAFTQYF.